The 29 T cell receptor beta chains presented below share a single source sample, sequenced in a study of blood T cell repertoires in COVID-19. Profiled with immunoSEQ multiplex PCR; TCRdb holds only in-frame clones, not every one. The data show about 95,000 clones, around 81% seen once. Specimen: peripheral blood. The receptors derive from a man of 80 years or more with COVID-19, enrolled during active disease.

In regard to this clone: The junction departs from the called germline gene at one end, perhaps through a read error. The chain carries TRBV29-1 and TRBJ1-2, with D tentatively TRBD1 (5 bases). The CDR3 spans 13 residues. CDR1 is SQVTM, CDR2 ANQGSEA, per germline. CDR3 region: CSVEDLGGLPPFF. The CDR3, as DNA: TGCAGCGTTGAAGATCTTGGGGGACTGCCACCGTTCTTC. The full variable domain, completed using reference TRBV29-1 and TRBJ1-2, is SAVISQKPSRDICQRGTSLTIQCQVDSQVTMMFWYRQQPGQSLTLIATANQGSEATYESGFVIDKFPISRPNLTFSTLTVSNMSPEDSSIYLCSVEDLGGLPPFFGSGTRLTVV.

This clone was detected only once. The rearrangement uses TRBV4-1 and TRBJ1-1; D might be TRBD1 (5 bases). This CDR3 has 13 amino acids. Germline CDR1 is MGHRA and CDR2 is YSYEKL. Trimming shortened V by 0 bases and J by 11 bases, and 13 bases separated the two germline ends. The CDR3 spells CASSQEEGRDAFF. CDR3 nucleotide sequence: TGCGCCAGCAGCCAAGAGGAGGGCAGGGATGCTTTCTTT.

This sequence joins TRBV5-1 and TRBJ1-5; D unresolved. The CDR3 extends over 13 amino acids. The V and J ends lost 1 base and 3 bases respectively, with 5 bases between them. Germline V CDR1 and CDR2: SGHRS, YFSETQ. DNA of the CDR3: TGCGCCAGCAGCTTGAGCTACAATCAGCCCCAGCATTTT. Protein sequence: CASSLSYNQPQHF. Looking up the rest from reference TRBV5-1 and TRBJ1-5 gives the full variable domain: KAGVTQTPRYLIKTRGQQVTLSCSPISGHRSVSWYQQTPGQGLQFLFEYFSETQRNKGNFPGRFSGRQFSNSRSEMNVSTLELGDSALYLCASSLSYNQPQHFGDGTRLSIL.

This chain connects TRBV18 to TRBJ2-7; no firm D call. This CDR3 region has 12 residues. Trimming took off 0 bases at V and 5 bases at J, with 5 bases between the two ends. Germline-derived CDR1 and CDR2 are KGHSH and LQKENI. Written as DNA, the CDR3 is TGTGCCAGCTCACCACCGGCCGACGAGCAGTACTTC. Protein: CASSPPADEQYF.

In this sample, this clone turned up once. V usage is TRBV2 and J usage is TRBJ1-1; maybe TRBD1 (6 bases). V was trimmed by 2 bases and J by 2 bases, leaving 12 bases between them. Germline V CDR1 and CDR2: SNHLY, FYNNEI. There are 15 residues in the CDR3. The CDR3 region is CASSEWAGENTEAFF. In DNA form, the CDR3 reads TGTGCCAGCAGTGAATGGGCAGGGGAAAACACTGAAGCTTTCTTT.

As to this clone: The sample contains more than one DNA sequence encoding this CDR3. V is TRBV12-5 and J is TRBJ2-2; 8 positions match TRBD1. The germline V gene encodes CDR1 LGHNT and CDR2 FRNRAP. The CDR3 is 15 residues long. J gave up 6 bases and V 3 bases, and 6 bases lay outside the gene matches. The CDR3 DNA is TGTGCTAGTGGTTTAAGACAGGGGTACGCCGGGGAGCTGTTTTTT. Protein sequence: CASGLRQGYAGELFF.

V gene TRBV14 combines with J gene TRBJ2-2, with 8 nucleotides matching TRBD2. After removal of 5 bases from V and 6 bases from J, the junction contained 14 bases not matched to a gene. Germline CDR1 is SGHDN and CDR2 is FVKESK. The CDR3 is 17 amino acids. CDR3 sequence (DNA): TGTGCCAGCAGCTCCCTCCCGGGAGGGCCTACCCCCGGGGAGCTGTTTTTT. It encodes CASSSLPGGPTPGELFF.

This sequence joins TRBV12-3 or TRBV12-4 and TRBJ1-5; a weak D match, TRBD1 (5 bases). The CDR3 runs to 13 residues. V was cut by 5 bases and J by 5 bases, with 10 bases left in between. In DNA form, the CDR3 reads TGTGCCAGCAGTAACAGGAAGGATCAGCCCCAGCATTTT. This encodes CASSNRKDQPQHF.

The chain combines TRBV7-9 with TRBJ2-5, with 10 bases lining up with TRBD1. Germline V CDR1 and CDR2: SEHNR, FQNEAQ (reference sequence). CDR3 length: 14 residues. J gave up 6 bases and V 1 base, and 2 bases lay outside the gene matches. CDR3: CASSLGTGGKTQYF. CDR3 sequence (DNA): TGTGCCAGCAGCTTAGGGACAGGGGGGAAGACCCAGTACTTC.

This chain joins TRBV27 and TRBJ1-5; the D gene is possibly TRBD1 (6 bases). The CDR3 totals 15 residues. In germline, CDR1 is MNHEY, CDR2 SMNVEV (reference sequence). Trimming removed 5 bases at V and 3 bases at J, with 14 bases between. CDR3 region: CASSPQGFLNQPQHF. The CDR3 DNA reads as TGTGCCAGCAGTCCCCAGGGGTTCCTCAATCAGCCCCAGCATTTT.

This clone was counted a few times. V usage is TRBV28 and J usage is TRBJ1-5; a weak D match, TRBD1 (6 bases). The CDR3 runs 15 residues. Trimming cost V 5 bases and J 3 bases, with 14 bases left between them. In germline, CDR1 is MDHEN, CDR2 SYDVKM. The CDR3 DNA reads as TGTGCCAGCAGTCTCCCCGACAGGTACAATCAGCCCCAGCATTTT. It is translated as CASSLPDRYNQPQHF.

The chain links TRBV19 to TRBJ2-7; TRBD2 agrees at 7 bases. CDR1 LNHDA and CDR2 SQIVND come from the germline V gene (reference sequence). The CDR3 contains 15 residues. Trimming cost V 4 bases and J 0 bases; bases outside gene matches: 6. Here the CDR3 reads CASSSGGDHSYEQYF. Here the CDR3 DNA reads TGTGCCAGTAGTAGCGGGGGAGATCACTCCTACGAGCAGTACTTC.

As to this clone: Other DNA sequences in the sample encode the same CDR3. This chain connects TRBV15 to TRBJ2-7; D possibly corresponds to TRBD1 (6 bases). Trimming shortened V by 0 bases and J by 3 bases, and 9 bases separated the two germline ends. Germline V CDR1 and CDR2: LNHNV, YYDKDF (reference sequence). The CDR3 sequence is 14 residues long. CDR3: CATSRDPRGYEQYF. DNA of the CDR3: TGTGCCACCAGCAGAGATCCCAGGGGCTACGAGCAGTACTTC.

This chain uses TRBV14 with TRBJ2-5; 11 bases are shared with TRBD2. The CDR3 spans 14 residues. Germline V gene lookup returns CDR1 SGHDN and CDR2 FVKESK. J was trimmed by 5 bases and V by 4 bases; bases with no gene match: 3. The CDR3 sequence: CASSLSSGRETQYF. In nucleotides, the CDR3 is TGTGCCAGCAGCCTTTCTAGCGGGAGGGAGACCCAGTACTTC.

V usage is TRBV7-2 and J usage is TRBJ2-5, with a tentative D call TRBD1 (6 bases). CDR1 is SGHTA and CDR2 is FQGNSA in the germline V gene. CDR3 size: 14 residues. V was clipped by 7 bases and J by 5 bases, with 17 bases between them. CDR3 bases: TGTGCCAGCACCCGAACAGGGTACGGCGAGACCCAGTACTTC. Its protein is CASTRTGYGETQYF.

V gene TRBV19 combines with J gene TRBJ2-3; 11 bases match TRBD2. Germline assignment: CDR1 LNHDA and CDR2 SQIVND (reference sequence). The V and J ends lost 5 bases and 4 bases, in that order; junction bases with no gene match: 2. This CDR3 is built from 14 residues. The CDR3 loop is CASSLSGGADTQYF. CDR3 nucleotides: TGTGCCAGTAGTCTTAGCGGGGGGGCAGATACGCAGTATTTT. The full variable domain, in which reference TRBV19 and TRBJ2-3 provide the parts outside the CDR3, is DGGITQSPKYLFRKEGQNVTLSCEQNLNHDAMYWYRQDPGQGLRLIYYSQIVNDFQKGDIAEGYSVSREKKESFPLTVTSAQKNPTAFYLCASSLSGGADTQYFGPGTRLTVL.

The gene calls are TRBV24-1 and TRBJ2-2; 10 nucleotides agree with TRBD1. V lost 9 bases, J lost 6 bases, and 9 bases stayed unmatched. This CDR3 is built from 15 residues. Germline V lookup: CDR1 KGHDR, CDR2 SFDVKD. The CDR3 nucleotides are TGTGCCACCGGCGACAGGGGGCGCAAGTCCGGGGAGCTGTTTTTT. Translated, it gives CATGDRGRKSGELFF.

This chain connects TRBV27 to TRBJ1-5; 8 positions match TRBD1. CDR1 and CDR2 from the germline V gene are MNHEY and SMNVEV (reference sequence). J was trimmed by 7 bases and V by 4 bases; bases with no gene match: 6. This CDR3 spans 14 amino acids. The CDR3: CASSSTGDAQPQHF. The CDR3 DNA reads as TGTGCCAGCAGTTCGACAGGGGATGCCCAGCCCCAGCATTTT.

The CDR3 nucleotides are TGTGCCAGCAGCCTTCGGACAGGGGGCAATACGTTCACTGAAGCTTTCTTT. This translates into CASSLRTGGNTFTEAFF. The chain joins TRBV7-6 to TRBJ1-1; TRBD1 agrees at 11 bases. The germline CDR1 and CDR2 sequences are SGHVS and FNYEAQ. V was pared by 5 bases and J by 4 bases, with 12 bases of the junction left unmatched. There are 17 residues in the CDR3.

In this sample, this clone turned up once. This sequence joins TRBV18 and TRBJ1-6; 8 nucleotides align to TRBD1. This CDR3 contains 14 residues. Losses at the gene ends were 4 bases for V and 11 bases for J; bases not matched to a gene: 7. Germline assignment: CDR1 KGHSH and CDR2 LQKENI. DNA of the CDR3: TGTGCCAGCTCACGACAGGGGATGGAGACACCCCTCCACTTT. Translating it yields CASSRQGMETPLHF.

The chain combines TRBV19 with TRBJ1-5; 10 bases agree with TRBD1. Germline CDR1 LNHDA, CDR2 SQIVND (reference sequence). The CDR3 runs to 17 residues. Trimming took 5 bases from V and 2 from J; bases not matched to a gene: 9. In DNA form, the CDR3 reads TGTGCCAGTAGTGCCCTGACAGGGGGCAAGGGCAATCAGCCCCAGCATTTT. Its translation is CASSALTGGKGNQPQHF.

In its sample, this clone was seen a few times. The rearrangement uses TRBV5-8 and TRBJ2-1; 7 bases agree with TRBD2. V trimming: 3 bases; J trimming: 5 bases; junction bases outside the gene matches: 5. The germline gives CDR1 SGHTS, CDR2 YDEGEE. This CDR3 has 14 residues. This chain's CDR3 is CASSWGGTHNEQFF. The CDR3 DNA follows: TGTGCCAGCAGCTGGGGGGGTACCCACAATGAGCAGTTCTTC.

The V gene is TRBV7-9, the J gene TRBJ2-7; a weak D match, TRBD2 (6 bases). V lost 6 bases and J lost 3, with 15 bases in between. CDR3 length equals 14 residues. Germline assignment: CDR1 SEHNR and CDR2 FQNEAQ (reference sequence). The CDR3 coding sequence is TGTGCCAGCAGGGGGGACTCCGGGCTCTACGAGCAGTACTTC. It codes for CASRGDSGLYEQYF.

V usage is TRBV18 and J usage is TRBJ2-1; TRBD2 agrees at 10 bases. V trimming: 6 bases; J trimming: 6 bases; junction bases outside the gene matches: 8. This CDR3 comprises 15 residues. Germline assignment: CDR1 KGHSH and CDR2 LQKENI. DNA of the CDR3: TGTGCCAGCTCGGGTAGCGGGGGGAAAAGCAATGAGCAGTTCTTC. Translation gives CASSGSGGKSNEQFF.

The chain recombines TRBV19 with TRBJ2-5; D might be TRBD1 (5 bases). This CDR3 is built from 15 residues. The V gene's germline CDR1 is LNHDA and CDR2 SQIVND (reference sequence). V was pared by 2 bases and J by 7 bases, with 17 bases between. The CDR3 here is CASSIRGQGPGTQYF. The CDR3 coding sequence is TGTGCCAGTAGTATAAGGGGCCAAGGCCCTGGGACCCAGTACTTC.

The chain links TRBV5-6 to TRBJ2-4, with D hard to call. The V gene lost 3 bases and the J gene lost 0 bases, with 7 bases spanning the gap. Looked up from germline, CDR1 is SGHDT and CDR2 is YYEEEE. The length of the CDR3 is 14 residues. The CDR3 DNA reads TGTGCCAGCAGCTCGCGGATAGCCAAAAACATTCAGTACTTC. The encoded protein is CASSSRIAKNIQYF. The variable domain in full, completed from reference TRBV5-6 and TRBJ2-4, reads DAGVTQSPTHLIKTRGQQVTLRCSPKSGHDTVSWYQQALGQGPQFIFQYYEEEERQRGNFPDRFSGHQFPNYSSELNVNALLLGDSALYLCASSSRIAKNIQYFGAGTRLSVL.

DNA of the CDR3: TGTGCCAGCAGTGAACCAGGGTGGAACACCGGGGAGCTGTTTTTT. It is translated as CASSEPGWNTGELFF. The J gene is TRBJ2-2, the V gene TRBV2, with D perhaps matching TRBD1 (5 bases). The CDR3 sequence is 15 residues long. V lost 2 bases, J lost 1 base, and 8 bases lay in between. Germline V CDR1 and CDR2: SNHLY, FYNNEI.

The chain has TRBV5-6 and TRBJ1-1; D not resolved. Germline values: CDR1 SGHDT, CDR2 YYEEEE. V gave up 0 bases and J gave up 0 bases, with 6 bases separating them. The CDR3 sequence is 14 residues long. The CDR3 nucleotides read TGTGCCAGCAGCTTGGATCCTATGAACACTGAAGCTTTCTTT. Protein product: CASSLDPMNTEAFF.

J is TRBJ2-3 and V is TRBV28, with 11 nucleotides matching TRBD2. Germline-derived CDR1 and CDR2 are MDHEN and SYDVKM. This CDR3 has 15 amino acids. J lost 6 bases, V lost 4 bases, and 6 bases had no gene match. As DNA, the CDR3 is TGTGCCAGCAGTTACACTAGCGGGAGTCGGGATACGCAGTATTTT. It encodes CASSYTSGSRDTQYF.